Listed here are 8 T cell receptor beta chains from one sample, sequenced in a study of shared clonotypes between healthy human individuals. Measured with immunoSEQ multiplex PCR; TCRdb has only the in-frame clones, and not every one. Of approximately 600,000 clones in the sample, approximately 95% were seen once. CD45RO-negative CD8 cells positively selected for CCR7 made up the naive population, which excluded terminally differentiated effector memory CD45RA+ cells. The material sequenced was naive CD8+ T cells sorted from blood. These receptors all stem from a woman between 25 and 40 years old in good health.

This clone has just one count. CDR3 residues: CASSPGLGVDGYTF. The CDR3 bases are TGTGCCAGCAGCCCAGGCTTAGGGGTTGATGGCTACACCTTC. This chain connects TRBV5-4 to TRBJ1-2; weak D call: TRBD1 (5 bases). The CDR3 runs to 14 residues. Trimming left V 4 bases short and J 6 bases short, with 16 bases between. CDR1 and CDR2 (germline): SGHNT, YYREEE (reference sequence).

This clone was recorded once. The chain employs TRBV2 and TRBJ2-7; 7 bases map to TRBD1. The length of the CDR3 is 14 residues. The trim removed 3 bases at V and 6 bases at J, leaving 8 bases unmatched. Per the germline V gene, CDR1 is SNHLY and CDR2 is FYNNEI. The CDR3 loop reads CASSDTTGLGEQYF. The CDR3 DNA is TGTGCCAGCAGTGATACGACAGGGCTCGGCGAGCAGTACTTC.

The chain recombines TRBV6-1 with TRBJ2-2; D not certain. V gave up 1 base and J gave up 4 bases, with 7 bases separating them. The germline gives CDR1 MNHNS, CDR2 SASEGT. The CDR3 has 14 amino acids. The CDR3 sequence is CASSEGPSTGELFF. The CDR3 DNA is TGTGCCAGCAGTGAAGGTCCCAGCACCGGGGAGCTGTTTTTT.

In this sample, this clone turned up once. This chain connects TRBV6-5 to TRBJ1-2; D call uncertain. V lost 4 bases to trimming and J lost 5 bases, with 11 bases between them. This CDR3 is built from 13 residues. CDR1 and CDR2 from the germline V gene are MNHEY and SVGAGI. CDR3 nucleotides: TGTGCCAGCAGTTCCGGGATATCATATGGCTACACCTTC. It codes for CASSSGISYGYTF.

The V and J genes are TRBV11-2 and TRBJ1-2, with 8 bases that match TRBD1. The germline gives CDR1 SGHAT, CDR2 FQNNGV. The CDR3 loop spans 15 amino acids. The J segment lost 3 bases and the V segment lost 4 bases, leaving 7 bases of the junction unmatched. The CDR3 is CASSSRTGTYYGYTF. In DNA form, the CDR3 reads TGTGCCAGCAGCTCGAGGACAGGGACTTACTATGGCTACACCTTC.

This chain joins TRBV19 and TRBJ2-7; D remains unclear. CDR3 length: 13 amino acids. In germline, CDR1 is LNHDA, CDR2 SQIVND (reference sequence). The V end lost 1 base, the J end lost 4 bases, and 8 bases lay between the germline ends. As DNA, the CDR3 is TGTGCCAGTAGTATAGGTCAGAATTACGAGCAGTACTTC. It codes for CASSIGQNYEQYF.

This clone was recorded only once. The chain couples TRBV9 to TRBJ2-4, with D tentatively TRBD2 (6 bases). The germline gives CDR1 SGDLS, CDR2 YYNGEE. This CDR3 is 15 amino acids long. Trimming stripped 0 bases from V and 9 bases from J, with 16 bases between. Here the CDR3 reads CASSVDPGLISIQYF. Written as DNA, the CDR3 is TGTGCCAGCAGCGTAGACCCCGGACTAATAAGCATTCAGTACTTC.

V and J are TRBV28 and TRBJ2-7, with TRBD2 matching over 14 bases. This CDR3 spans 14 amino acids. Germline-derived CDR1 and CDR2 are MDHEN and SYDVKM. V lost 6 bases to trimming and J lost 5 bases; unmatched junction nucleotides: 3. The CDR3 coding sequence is TGTGCCAGCAGCAAGGGACTAGCGGGAGACGAGCAGTACTTC. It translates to CASSKGLAGDEQYF.